This T cell receptor (beta chain) was profiled in a study of T cell changes during pregnancy in multiple sclerosis (dated by TCRdb to the late 2010s). Background for the entire study: The study examined how the T cell repertoire changed over the course of pregnancy in women with multiple sclerosis.

Via the germline V gene, CDR1 is SGHTA and CDR2 FQGTGA. At the junction V is shortened by 5 bases and J by 5 bases; bases outside the gene matches: 9. From the cysteine through the phenylalanine, the CDR3 covers 16 amino acids. The only DNA kept is the CDR3, 48 bases in frame from the first base. A word on this clone: Its antigen is still unknown. Base qualities are not recorded, but no much larger clone differs from it by a single base.

Libraries were built with the immunoSEQ multiplex PCR assay. Held by TCRdb, this immuneACCESS table contains in-frame sequences only and omits some clones. Under half of the omission traces to an unresolved V gene where checked; the cause of the rest is unknown. This sample lists tens of thousands of clones; around 90% were detected once. Together, the top ten hold roughly 1.9% of the sample. The sequence joins TRBV7-3 to TRBJ2-1; 10 bases in the junction line up with TRBD2. The sequences come from peripheral blood, collected in the second trimester of pregnancy. The sequence was collected from a female donor with multiple sclerosis, enrolled in a pregnancy study. The CDR3 has the sequence CASSLPLAGENNEQFF. The sequence in DNA is TGTGCCAGCAGCCTGCCTCTAGCGGGAGAGAACAATGAGCAGTTCTTC.